Detailed here is one T cell receptor beta chain. Antigen: not known. These data originate in a study of identical twins. Points from the study as a whole: Insertion counts were lower in abundant cord blood beta clonotypes, a trend that memory repertoires did not show. Because invariant MAIT and iNKT cells could be present, zero-insertion analyses could be partly confounded.

Trimming stripped 1 base from V and 3 bases from J, with 7 bases between. This CDR3 spans 14 amino acids. CDR1 is LGHDT and CDR2 is YNNKEL in the germline V gene (reference sequence). Via MiXCR, TCRdb re-called the 5' RACE reads, giving one row per CDR3 protein. This table has about 890,000 distinct CDR3 sequences, 10% to 15% appearing once. The same data also went into a second study, on yellow fever vaccine responses in identical twins.

This receptor was identified in a woman aged 18-35 years in good health. Sequences were obtained from PBMCs. V is TRBV3-1 and J is TRBJ1-5; D uncertain. The CDR3 loop is CASSQAGPNQPQHF. The DNA for the CDR3 is TGTGCCAGCAGCCAAGCCGGACCCAATCAGCCCCAGCATTTT.